This paragraph reports one T cell receptor (beta chain). Its antigen remains unknown. Germline values: CDR1 SGHVS, CDR2 FQNEAQ. The CDR3 covers 15 residues. V gave up 2 bases and J gave up 5 bases; unmatched junction bases: 6. These data belong to a study of cytomegalovirus exposure and HLA in healthy donors. Regarding the study as a whole: In vitro confirmation showed three CMV-associated chains to be CMV antigen specific.

This PCR relied on a set of 60 Vbeta primers and 13 Jbeta primers. Data came from immunoSEQ multiplex PCR; TCRdb stores just in-frame clones and leaves some out. The sample lists more than 100,000 clones; over 60% were seen once. The specimen was PBMCs. The chain recombines TRBV7-8 with TRBJ2-1; TRBD2 agrees at 7 bases. The source of this sequence is a woman between 40 and 50 years old in good health and CMV-seropositive. CDR3 amino acids: CASSLRRGGDNEQFF. CDR3 in DNA: TGTGCCAGCAGCTTACGGAGGGGAGGGGACAATGAGCAGTTCTTC.